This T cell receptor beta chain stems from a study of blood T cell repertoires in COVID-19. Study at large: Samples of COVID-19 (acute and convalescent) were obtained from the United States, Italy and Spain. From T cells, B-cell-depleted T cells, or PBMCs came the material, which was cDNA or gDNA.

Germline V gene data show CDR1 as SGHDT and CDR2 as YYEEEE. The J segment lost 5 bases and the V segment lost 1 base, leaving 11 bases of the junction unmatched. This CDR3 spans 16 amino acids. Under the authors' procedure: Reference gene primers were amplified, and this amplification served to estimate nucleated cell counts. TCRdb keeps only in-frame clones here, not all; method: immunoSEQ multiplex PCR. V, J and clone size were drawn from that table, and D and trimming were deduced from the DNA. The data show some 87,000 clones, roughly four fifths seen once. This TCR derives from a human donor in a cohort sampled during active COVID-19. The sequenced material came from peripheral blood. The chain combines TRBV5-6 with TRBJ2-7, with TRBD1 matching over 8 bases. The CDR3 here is CASSLFRGREKNEQYF. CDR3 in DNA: TGTGCCAGCAGCTTGTTCAGGGGGCGGGAAAAAAACGAGCAGTACTTC. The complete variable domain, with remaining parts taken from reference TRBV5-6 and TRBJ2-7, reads DAGVTQSPTHLIKTRGQQVTLRCSPKSGHDTVSWYQQALGQGPQFIFQYYEEEERQRGNFPDRFSGHQFPNYSSELNVNALLLGDSALYLCASSLFRGREKNEQYFGPGTRLTVT.